Listed below are T cell receptor beta chains from one sample, sequenced in a study of graft-versus-host responses after intestinal transplantation. The protocol was immunoSEQ multiplex PCR, while the TCRdb copy is restricted to in-frame clones and leaves out a portion. The table records about 21,000 clones, 35% to 50% of them present only once. The sample in question was alloreactive CD8+ T cells from a mixed lymphocyte reaction culture, obtained before intestinal transplant. The receptors here all came from a human patient who received an intestinal transplant. The CDR3 runs from the conserved cysteine through the conserved F or W. A D gene is named only where the DNA matches it firmly. A row's size may be missing; if present it is once, few, many or a size class.

D gene: -; clone size: few; J gene: TRBJ1-2; V gene: TRBV11-2; CDR3 protein: CASSLGPGVGYTF; CDR3 DNA: TGTGCCAGCAGCTTAGGGCCCGGGGTTGGCTACACCTTC
D gene: -; clone size: few; J gene: TRBJ2-3; V gene: TRBV19; CDR3 protein: CASSIGDRIADTQYF; CDR3 DNA: TGTGCCAGTAGTATAGGGGACCGGATTGCAGATACGCAGTATTTT
D gene: -; clone size: few; J gene: TRBJ2-7; V gene: TRBV5-4; CDR3 protein: CASSLGQIYEQYF; CDR3 DNA: TGTGCCAGCAGCTTGGGACAGATCTACGAGCAGTACTTC
D gene: TRBD1; clone size: few; J gene: TRBJ1-2; V gene: TRBV6-5; CDR3 protein: CASGIGRTGYGYTF; CDR3 DNA: TGTGCCAGCGGTATAGGGCGGACAGGGTATGGCTACACCTTC
D gene: TRBD2; clone size: few; J gene: TRBJ2-1; V gene: TRBV19; CDR3 protein: CASSIGSGRANEQFF; CDR3 DNA: TGTGCCAGTAGTATAGGTAGCGGGAGAGCCAATGAGCAGTTCTTC
D gene: -; clone size: -; J gene: TRBJ2-5; V gene: TRBV5-1; CDR3 protein: CASSFSEETQYF; CDR3 DNA: TGCGCCAGCAGCTTTAGTGAGGAGACCCAGTACTTC
D gene: -; clone size: medium-sized; J gene: TRBJ2-7; V gene: TRBV6-6; CDR3 protein: CASSSGDLREQYF; CDR3 DNA: TGTGCCAGCAGTTCCGGAGACTTGCGCGAGCAGTACTTC
D gene: -; clone size: -; J gene: TRBJ2-2; V gene: TRBV11-2; CDR3 protein: CASSERGTGELFF; CDR3 DNA: TGTGCCAGCTCAGAGAGAGGCACCGGGGAGCTGTTTTTT
D gene: TRBD2; clone size: once; J gene: TRBJ2-7; V gene: TRBV4-1; CDR3 protein: CASSLGTSYEQYF; CDR3 DNA: TGCGCCAGCAGCCTTGGGACTAGCTACGAGCAGTACTTC
D gene: -; clone size: -; J gene: TRBJ2-1; V gene: TRBV7-7; CDR3 protein: CASSLGGLNRNEQFF; CDR3 DNA: TGTGCTAGCAGCTTAGGGGGACTAAATCGCAATGAGCAGTTCTTC
D gene: TRBD1; clone size: -; J gene: TRBJ2-5; V gene: TRBV19; CDR3 protein: CASSRGQGGETQYF; CDR3 DNA: TGTGCCAGTAGCCGGGGACAGGGCGGAGAGACCCAGTACTTC
D gene: -; clone size: -; J gene: TRBJ2-3; V gene: TRBV7-9; CDR3 protein: CASSWLEWLTDTQYF; CDR3 DNA: TGTGCCAGCAGCTGGCTAGAGTGGCTCACAGATACGCAGTATTTT
D gene: -; clone size: few; J gene: TRBJ1-4; V gene: TRBV6-4; CDR3 protein: CASSIISTITRSNEKLFF; CDR3 DNA: TGTGCCAGCAGTATTATCAGCACTATCACCCGATCTAATGAAAAACTGTTTTTT
D gene: TRBD1; clone size: -; J gene: TRBJ1-2; V gene: TRBV28; CDR3 protein: CASSLIGGARGYTF; CDR3 DNA: TGTGCCAGCAGTTTAATAGGGGGCGCGAGGGGCTACACCTTC
D gene: -; clone size: -; J gene: TRBJ2-7; V gene: TRBV28; CDR3 protein: CASSPVGGLYYEQYF; CDR3 DNA: TGTGCCAGCAGCCCCGTGGGGGGGCTATACTACGAGCAGTACTTC
D gene: -; clone size: -; J gene: TRBJ2-2; V gene: TRBV7-3; CDR3 protein: CASSLRGPARAGELFF; CDR3 DNA: TGTGCCAGCAGCTTAAGGGGACCGGCTCGGGCCGGGGAGCTGTTTTTT
D gene: -; clone size: -; J gene: TRBJ1-5; V gene: TRBV19; CDR3 protein: CASSTPGTVHQPQHF; CDR3 DNA: TGTGCCAGTAGTACCCCCGGGACGGTCCATCAGCCCCAGCATTTT
D gene: TRBD2; clone size: -; J gene: TRBJ2-7; V gene: TRBV28; CDR3 protein: CASSLGGTIGSYEQYF; CDR3 DNA: TGTGCCAGCAGCCTGGGAGGGACTATCGGGTCCTACGAGCAGTACTTC
D gene: -; clone size: few; J gene: TRBJ1-2; V gene: TRBV4-2; CDR3 protein: CASSQDGGRGGYTF; CDR3 DNA: TGTGCCAGCAGCCAAGATGGAGGGCGGGGTGGCTACACCTTC
D gene: -; clone size: -; J gene: TRBJ1-5; V gene: TRBV4-1; CDR3 protein: CASSPTDNSNQPQHF; CDR3 DNA: TGCGCCAGCAGCCCGACAGACAACAGCAATCAGCCCCAGCATTTT
D gene: -; clone size: -; J gene: TRBJ2-1; V gene: TRBV5-1; CDR3 protein: CASSFRNEQFF; CDR3 DNA: TGCGCCAGCAGCTTCAGAAATGAGCAGTTCTTC
D gene: -; clone size: -; J gene: TRBJ1-2; V gene: TRBV6-1; CDR3 protein: CASSEAGSFYGYTF; CDR3 DNA: TGTGCCAGCAGTGAAGCCGGCAGTTTCTATGGCTACACCTTC
D gene: -; clone size: -; J gene: TRBJ2-1; V gene: TRBV11-2; CDR3 protein: CASSPRVQNNEQFF; CDR3 DNA: TGTGCCAGCAGCCCCCGGGTGCAGAACAATGAGCAGTTCTTC
D gene: TRBD1; clone size: -; J gene: TRBJ1-2; V gene: TRBV16; CDR3 protein: CASSQGGGVYGYTF; CDR3 DNA: TGTGCCAGCAGCCAAGGAGGGGGCGTCTATGGCTACACCTTC
D gene: TRBD2; clone size: -; J gene: TRBJ2-7; V gene: TRBV2; CDR3 protein: CASRWDTTSAYEQYF; CDR3 DNA: TGTGCCAGCAGATGGGACACGACTAGCGCGTACGAGCAGTACTTC
D gene: TRBD1; clone size: -; J gene: TRBJ1-1; V gene: TRBV6-5; CDR3 protein: CASRGQALAFF; CDR3 DNA: TGTGCCAGCAGGGGACAGGCGTTGGCTTTCTTT
D gene: -; clone size: few; J gene: TRBJ2-2; V gene: TRBV25-1; CDR3 protein: CASLSFYTGELFF; CDR3 DNA: TGTGCCAGCTTAAGTTTTTACACCGGGGAGCTGTTTTTT
D gene: -; clone size: -; J gene: TRBJ2-7; V gene: TRBV5-1; CDR3 protein: CASSLGVGSYEQYF; CDR3 DNA: TGCGCCAGCAGCTTGGGTGTTGGCTCCTACGAGCAGTACTTC
D gene: -; clone size: medium-sized; J gene: TRBJ1-3; V gene: TRBV5-4; CDR3 protein: CASSSGAISGNTIYF; CDR3 DNA: TGTGCCAGCAGCTCCGGGGCCATCTCTGGAAACACCATATATTTT
D gene: -; clone size: few; J gene: TRBJ2-1; V gene: TRBV2; CDR3 protein: CASTLTSSYNEQFF; CDR3 DNA: TGTGCCAGCACCTTGACTAGTTCCTACAATGAGCAGTTCTTC
D gene: -; clone size: few; J gene: TRBJ1-1; V gene: TRBV28; CDR3 protein: CASSFMGGVSTEAFF; CDR3 DNA: TGTGCCAGCAGTTTCATGGGGGGGGTATCCACTGAAGCTTTCTTT
D gene: TRBD2; clone size: -; J gene: TRBJ2-1; V gene: TRBV7-8; CDR3 protein: CASSYSGSGSYEQFF; CDR3 DNA: TGTGCCAGCAGCTACTCGGGTAGCGGGAGTTATGAGCAGTTCTTC
D gene: -; clone size: few; J gene: TRBJ2-7; V gene: TRBV6-5; CDR3 protein: CASSYLYEQYF; CDR3 DNA: TGTGCCAGCAGTTACCTCTACGAGCAGTACTTC
D gene: -; clone size: -; J gene: TRBJ2-7; V gene: TRBV11-2; CDR3 protein: CASSSHTRAEQYF; CDR3 DNA: TGTGCCAGCAGCTCTCACACCCGAGCCGAGCAGTACTTC
D gene: -; clone size: -; J gene: TRBJ1-2; V gene: TRBV7-9; CDR3 protein: CASSFKIAGWDYGYTF; CDR3 DNA: TGTGCCAGCAGCTTTAAGATCGCAGGGTGGGACTATGGCTACACCTTC
D gene: -; clone size: -; J gene: TRBJ2-1; V gene: TRBV2; CDR3 protein: CASSEGGPGEQFF; CDR3 DNA: TGTGCCAGCAGTGAAGGAGGGCCGGGTGAGCAGTTCTTC
D gene: -; clone size: -; J gene: TRBJ2-1; V gene: TRBV30; CDR3 protein: CAWSFYNEQFF; CDR3 DNA: TGTGCCTGGAGTTTCTACAATGAGCAGTTCTTC
D gene: -; clone size: few; J gene: TRBJ2-5; V gene: TRBV4-1; CDR3 protein: CASSQAGPPETQYF; CDR3 DNA: TGCGCCAGCAGCCAAGCCGGACCGCCGGAGACCCAGTACTTC
D gene: -; clone size: -; J gene: TRBJ2-3; V gene: TRBV10-1; CDR3 protein: CASSVGDGSTDTQYF; CDR3 DNA: TGCGCCAGCAGTGTCGGTGACGGCTCCACAGATACGCAGTATTTT
D gene: -; clone size: few; J gene: TRBJ2-7; V gene: TRBV19; CDR3 protein: CASSIGSSGYEQYF; CDR3 DNA: TGTGCCAGTAGTATAGGATCAAGCGGATACGAGCAGTACTTC
D gene: -; clone size: -; J gene: TRBJ2-7; V gene: TRBV6-5; CDR3 protein: CASSYSLGERSYEQYF; CDR3 DNA: TGTGCCAGCAGTTACTCGCTGGGGGAGCGGAGCTACGAGCAGTACTTC
D gene: -; clone size: -; J gene: TRBJ1-5; V gene: TRBV7-9; CDR3 protein: CASSAQGGGNQPQHF; CDR3 DNA: TGTGCCAGCAGCGCACAGGGAGGGGGGAATCAGCCCCAGCATTTT
D gene: TRBD1; clone size: -; J gene: TRBJ1-3; V gene: TRBV11-2; CDR3 protein: CASSFRGTIYF; CDR3 DNA: TGTGCCAGCAGCTTCAGGGGGACCATATATTTT